This T cell receptor beta chain was identified during a study of tumor and adjacent non-tumor tissue in lung cancer. Study summary: The cohort had roughly 12 adenocarcinoma, 2 squamous cell and 1 small cell patients.

Findings and limits, study-wide: Shorter survival was associated with higher TCR diversity in tumors.

The library came from three nested PCR rounds adapted from ARM-PCR protocols. In TCRdb, the multiplex PCR reads were re-called with MiXCR into one record per CDR3 protein. Among some 70,000 distinct CDR3 sequences, roughly 70% were seen once, and the ten largest hold roughly a quarter. CDR1 is DFQATT and CDR2 is SNEGSKA in the germline V gene (reference sequence). The CDR3 totals 13 residues. In regard to this clonotype: Antigen specificity is unknown. Its ends do not fully match the called genes, so a read error is possible.

No cell sorting was done before RNA was extracted from the tissue. The normal lung tissue was taken more than 3 cm from the tumor edge. The sequenced sample consisted of distant non-tumor lung tissue. The V and J genes are TRBV20-1 and TRBJ2-7; TRBD2 agrees at 7 bases. The TCR was taken from a woman between 45 and 65 years old with non-small cell lung cancer. CDR3 bases: TGTAGTGCTAGTGGGCGGGAGTGCATCGAGCAGTACTTC. This encodes CSASGRECIEQYF.